Each of the 25 T cell receptor beta chains below was sequenced from the same sample in a study of a mutant IDH1 vaccine in newly diagnosed glioma. Only in-frame clones appear in the TCRdb table, and some are missing; sequencing was by immunoSEQ multiplex PCR. In the table there are almost 30,000 clones, about 85% of which are singletons. The time point is: week 5, during vaccination. The investigators gave 300 ug of mutant IDH1 20-mer peptide in each vaccine dose, together with topical imiquimod. Their antigens remain unidentified. The specimen comprised peripheral blood mononuclear cells (PBMCs), sampled from a glioma patient whose treatment included an IDH1 peptide vaccine. These receptors came from a middle-aged woman with glioma. Some clones in this sample may be carry-over from other donors' samples.

The chain uses TRBV9 and TRBJ2-5, with 7 nucleotides matching TRBD1. Germline values: CDR1 SGDLS, CDR2 YYNGEE. The CDR3 spans 15 residues. Trimming cost V 3 bases and J 3 bases; bases outside gene matches: 8. The CDR3 sequence is CASSATGTVKETQYF. The CDR3 bases are TGTGCCAGCAGCGCGACGGGGACAGTCAAAGAGACCCAGTACTTC. Complete variable domain (other parts from reference TRBV9 and TRBJ2-5): DSGVTQTPKHLITATGQRVTLRCSPRSGDLSVYWYQQSLDQGLQFLIQYYNGEERAKGNILERFSAQQFPDLHSELNLSSLELGDSALYFCASSATGTVKETQYFGPGTRLLVL.

The chain combines TRBV4-2 with TRBJ1-3; D is unresolved. V gave up 0 bases and J gave up 0 bases, with 9 bases separating them. Germline V gives CDR1 LGHNA, CDR2 YNFKEQ. The CDR3 contains 16 residues. Here the CDR3 DNA reads TGTGCCAGCAGCCAAGATTTAGCAGTCTCTGGAAACACCATATATTTT. Amino acids: CASSQDLAVSGNTIYF.

This clone was observed a single time. V gene TRBV5-4 combines with J gene TRBJ2-5; 7 bases map to TRBD2. Germline loops: CDR1 SGHNT, CDR2 YYREEE (reference sequence). The CDR3 is made up of 13 amino acids. V was clipped by 1 base and J by 4 bases; unmatched bases: 1. The DNA of the CDR3 is TGTGCCAGCAGCTTGTGGGGGGGAGAGACCCAGTACTTC. It is translated as CASSLWGGETQYF. Filled out from reference TRBV5-4 and TRBJ2-5, the complete variable domain reads ETGVTQSPTHLIKTRGQQVTLRCSSQSGHNTVSWYQQALGQGPQFIFQYYREEENGRGNFPPRFSGLQFPNYSSELNVNALELDDSALYLCASSLWGGETQYFGPGTRLLVL.

The chain is built from TRBV19 and TRBJ1-3; tentative D call: TRBD1 (5 bases). The germline V and J ends were trimmed by 2 bases and 3 bases, with 11 bases remaining between them. CDR3 length equals 15 residues. Germline CDR1 is LNHDA and CDR2 is SQIVND (reference sequence). The CDR3 here is CASSIQGTGGNTIYF. The CDR3 DNA reads as TGTGCCAGTAGTATACAGGGAACTGGTGGAAACACCATATATTTT.

V gene TRBV4-3 combines with J gene TRBJ2-7; TRBD1 aligns across 8 bases. Germline-derived CDR1 and CDR2 are LGHNA and YSLEER. The CDR3 loop spans 15 amino acids. V lost 0 bases, J lost 9 bases, and 10 bases stayed unmatched. CDR3 nucleotide sequence: TGCGCCAGCAGCCAAGATCTGGGGACAGGTTCCGGGCAGTACTTC. Amino acid sequence: CASSQDLGTGSGQYF.

This clone was counted only a few times. The chain carries TRBV28 and TRBJ1-4; D possibly corresponds to TRBD1 (5 bases). The CDR3 is 19 amino acids. Germline assignment: CDR1 MDHEN and CDR2 SYDVKM. Trimming stripped 3 bases from V and 0 bases from J, with 20 bases between. For the CDR3, the DNA is TGTGCCAGCAGTTTGGATTGGCAGGGAACCCTTGCAACTAATGAAAAACTGTTTTTT. Translated: CASSLDWQGTLATNEKLFF.

In nucleotides, the CDR3 is TGCGCCAGCAGCCAAGGGGTGGGGGCTGGAAACACCATATATTTT. Its translation is CASSQGVGAGNTIYF. The chain recombines TRBV4-3 with TRBJ1-3, with D possibly matching TRBD1 (5 bases). V gave up 1 base and J gave up 2 bases, with 9 bases separating them. CDR3 length: 15 residues. From germline, CDR1 is LGHNA and CDR2 YSLEER.

The J gene is TRBJ1-4, the V gene TRBV7-9, with unresolved D. Trimming took 5 bases from V and 13 from J, leaving 20 bases between them. The CDR3 is 14 amino acids. Germline assignment: CDR1 SEHNR and CDR2 FQNEAQ (reference sequence). The CDR3 bases are TGTGCCAGCAGCGTGAAAGAGGATGGAACGAGACTGTTTTTT. This sequence encodes CASSVKEDGTRLFF.

The V gene is TRBV19, the J gene TRBJ2-7; 9 bases line up with TRBD1. The germline CDR1 and CDR2 sequences are LNHDA and SQIVND (reference sequence). CDR3 length: 15 residues. V gave up 7 bases and J gave up 4 bases; unmatched junction bases: 11. CDR3: CASNMPGQGPYEQYF. The CDR3 nucleotides are TGTGCCAGTAATATGCCGGGACAGGGACCTTACGAGCAGTACTTC.

This sequence joins TRBV9 and TRBJ1-4; D is perhaps TRBD1 (5 bases). Trimming removed 4 bases from V and 7 bases from J, with 20 bases in between. From germline, CDR1 is SGDLS and CDR2 YYNGEE. The CDR3 spans 16 residues. This CDR3 is CASSPGTGGHREKLFF. The CDR3 nucleotides read TGTGCCAGCAGCCCTGGGACGGGAGGACACCGTGAAAAACTGTTTTTT.

This chain uses TRBV5-4 with TRBJ2-1; maybe TRBD2 (5 bases). V lost 4 bases and J 3 bases, leaving 11 bases between the germline ends. Germline V gives CDR1 SGHNT, CDR2 YYREEE (reference sequence). The CDR3 covers 14 residues. The CDR3 DNA follows: TGTGCCAGCAGCCGCCCCCGGGACTACAATGAGCAGTTCTTC. The encoded protein is CASSRPRDYNEQFF.

The V gene is TRBV19, the J gene TRBJ1-1, with D unclear. This CDR3 spans 13 amino acids. The V and J ends lost 4 bases and 2 bases respectively, with 8 bases between them. Germline V gene lookup returns CDR1 LNHDA and CDR2 SQIVND (reference sequence). CDR3 in DNA: TGTGCCAGTAGTAAATCCAGCAACACTGAAGCTTTCTTT. This gives the protein CASSKSSNTEAFF.

The chain links TRBV11-2 to TRBJ1-6; D uncertain. The CDR3 contains 13 residues. V was cut by 4 bases and J by 8 bases, with 9 bases left in between. Germline CDR1 and CDR2: SGHAT and FQNNGV. Written as DNA, the CDR3 is TGTGCCAGCAGCTCACCGACCGATTCACCCCTCCACTTT. Translation gives CASSSPTDSPLHF.

This chain uses TRBV15 with TRBJ2-1; 10 bases fit TRBD1. V shed 5 bases, J shed 8 bases, and the junction held 9 bases outside the gene matches. Looked up from germline, CDR1 is LNHNV and CDR2 is YYDKDF (reference sequence). This CDR3 spans 15 amino acids. DNA for the CDR3: TGTGCCACCAGCGCTCGGGACAGGGGTTACGATGAGCAGTTCTTC. Translation gives CATSARDRGYDEQFF.

The rearrangement links TRBV28 to TRBJ1-5; D ambiguous. V lost 7 bases and J lost 0, with 13 bases in between. The CDR3 consists of 15 residues. Germline CDR1 MDHEN, CDR2 SYDVKM. The CDR3 DNA sequence: TGTGCCAGCATGGAGGACGGTGCTAGCAATCAGCCCCAGCATTTT. Its translation is CASMEDGASNQPQHF.

This clone was detected only a few times. The chain employs TRBV11-2 and TRBJ2-3; possibly TRBD1 for D (6 bases). The CDR3 has 15 amino acids. Germline V CDR1 and CDR2: SGHAT, FQNNGV. V was shortened by 4 bases and J by 4 bases, with 15 bases between the two germline ends. The DNA of the CDR3 is TGTGCCAGCAGCTCCCCCAGGGGTCGCGCAGATACGCAGTATTTT. Translating gives CASSSPRGRADTQYF.

The chain combines TRBV4-1 with TRBJ1-5, with TRBD1 identical over 8 bases. The CDR3 spans 17 residues. After removal of 2 bases from V and 0 bases from J, the junction contained 6 bases not matched to a gene. CDR1 is MGHRA and CDR2 is YSYEKL in the germline V gene. The CDR3 sequence: CASSQPGQALSNQPQHF. Here the CDR3 DNA reads TGCGCCAGCAGCCAACCGGGACAGGCCCTTAGCAATCAGCCCCAGCATTTT.

The V gene is TRBV27, the J gene TRBJ1-1; tentatively, D is TRBD1 (6 bases). CDR3 length: 11 residues. The germline V gene has CDR1 MNHEY and CDR2 SMNVEV (reference sequence). Trimming took off 4 bases at V and 11 bases at J, with 11 bases between the two ends. The CDR3 sequence: CASSSGGRAFF. DNA for the CDR3: TGTGCCAGCAGTTCGGGGGGCAGGGCTTTCTTT.

In its sample, this clone was seen a few times. At one end the junction does not follow the germline gene, possibly because of a read error. The chain has TRBV4-1 and TRBJ1-2, with no clear D. The germline V gene has CDR1 MGHRA and CDR2 YSYEKL. The CDR3 contains 15 residues. DNA for the CDR3: TGCGCCAGCAGTCAAGGTGAGGGAACGGCCTATGGCTACACCTTC. This translates into CASSQGEGTAYGYTF.

The J gene is TRBJ1-1, the V gene TRBV5-4; 11 nucleotides align to TRBD1. V trimming: 4 bases; J trimming: 11 bases; junction bases outside the gene matches: 7. This CDR3 is built from 13 residues. The germline V gene encodes CDR1 SGHNT and CDR2 YYREEE (reference sequence). The CDR3 spells CASSGGQGVGAFF. The CDR3 DNA reads as TGTGCCAGCAGCGGGGGACAGGGGGTAGGGGCTTTCTTT.

As concerns this clone: Other DNA sequences in the sample encode the same CDR3. This sequence joins TRBV5-4 and TRBJ1-2; no definite D call. This CDR3 comprises 12 residues. Trimming pared 2 bases from V and 8 bases from J, leaving 10 bases between. Germline V gives CDR1 SGHNT, CDR2 YYREEE (reference sequence). The CDR3 nucleotides read TGTGCCAGCAGCTTTGGGAGGGAAGGCTACACCTTC. It specifies CASSFGREGYTF. Looking up the rest from reference TRBV5-4 and TRBJ1-2 gives the full variable domain: ETGVTQSPTHLIKTRGQQVTLRCSSQSGHNTVSWYQQALGQGPQFIFQYYREEENGRGNFPPRFSGLQFPNYSSELNVNALELDDSALYLCASSFGREGYTFGSGTRLTVV.

The chain has TRBV5-6 and TRBJ2-7; no firm D call. The CDR3 spans 12 residues. The germline V gene encodes CDR1 SGHDT and CDR2 YYEEEE. The V end was cut by 2 bases, the J end by 5 bases, with 8 bases between. The CDR3 nucleotides read TGTGCCAGCAGCTTAACCCAGAACGAGCAGTACTTC. This encodes CASSLTQNEQYF.

The genes are TRBV11-2 and TRBJ2-7, with 7 bases that match TRBD2. J lost 7 bases, V lost 1 base, and 4 bases had no gene match. There are 13 residues in the CDR3. Germline V gives CDR1 SGHAT, CDR2 FQNNGV. The CDR3 DNA is TGTGCCAGCAGCTTAGGAGGAGCGGGAGAGCAGTACTTC. Residues: CASSLGGAGEQYF.

CDR3 in amino acids: CASSGGLAKDTQYF. In nucleotides, the CDR3 is TGTGCCAGCTCCGGAGGACTAGCAAAAGATACGCAGTATTTT. This chain links TRBV18 with TRBJ2-3; 8 bases fit TRBD2. CDR3 length: 14 amino acids. Per the germline V gene, CDR1 is KGHSH and CDR2 is LQKENI. V lost 6 bases to trimming and J lost 5 bases; unmatched junction nucleotides: 7.

The chain carries TRBV27 and TRBJ1-1, with 8 bases lining up with TRBD1. Losses at the gene ends were 5 bases for V and 5 bases for J; bases not matched to a gene: 7. Germline V gene sequence: CDR1 MNHEY, CDR2 SMNVEV (reference sequence). This CDR3 is built from 14 residues. Written as DNA, the CDR3 is TGTGCCAGCAGTCGAACAGGGGGGTGGACTGAAGCTTTCTTT. Its translation: CASSRTGGWTEAFF.